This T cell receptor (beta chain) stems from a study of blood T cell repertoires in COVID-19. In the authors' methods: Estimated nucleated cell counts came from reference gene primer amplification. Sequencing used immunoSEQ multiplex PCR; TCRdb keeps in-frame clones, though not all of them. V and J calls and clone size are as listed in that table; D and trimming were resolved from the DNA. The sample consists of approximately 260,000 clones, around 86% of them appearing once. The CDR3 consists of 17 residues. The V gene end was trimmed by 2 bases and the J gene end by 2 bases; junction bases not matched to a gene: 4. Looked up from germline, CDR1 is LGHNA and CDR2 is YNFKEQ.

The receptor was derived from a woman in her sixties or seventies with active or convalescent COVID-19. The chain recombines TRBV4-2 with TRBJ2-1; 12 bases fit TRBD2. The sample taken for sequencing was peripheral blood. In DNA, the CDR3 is TGTGCCAGCAGCCAAACGCTAGCGGGGGGGACCTACAATGAGCAGTTCTTC. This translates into CASSQTLAGGTYNEQFF.